The 20 T cell receptor beta chains below come from one sample, sequenced in a study of T cell responses to AZD1222 COVID-19 vaccine. Method: immunoSEQ multiplex PCR; TCRdb's copy keeps in-frame clones and lacks some. The sample contains roughly 150,000 clones, about 88% of which appear only once. Sample: peripheral blood, taken on day 0 of AZD1222 vaccination. The receptor set was obtained from an adult in good health.

The V gene is TRBV15, the J gene TRBJ1-6; D uncertain. This CDR3 has 14 amino acids. The V gene's germline CDR1 is LNHNV and CDR2 YYDKDF (reference sequence). Trimming pared 1 base from V and 6 bases from J, leaving 7 bases between. The DNA for the CDR3 is TGTGCCACCAGCAGAGGAGGAAGTAATTCACCCCTCCACTTT. This translates into CATSRGGSNSPLHF.

The gene calls are TRBV6-2 or TRBV6-3 and TRBJ2-1; the match to TRBD2 covers 8 bases. V was clipped by 2 bases and J by 12 bases; unmatched bases: 3. CDR3 length equals 12 residues. CDR1 is MNHEY, CDR2 SVGEGT, per germline. The CDR3 loop reads CASSYGLARQFF. The CDR3 coding sequence is TGTGCCAGCAGTTACGGACTAGCTAGGCAGTTCTTC.

The CDR3 bases are TGTGCCACCACTAAACAGGGGCACTCTGGGGCCAACGTCCTGACTTTC. Translation gives CATTKQGHSGANVLTF. This chain connects TRBV19 to TRBJ2-6; 7 positions match TRBD1. CDR1 is LNHDA, CDR2 SQIVND, per germline (reference sequence). Germline trimming cut 10 bases from V and 0 bases from J; bases unmatched to any gene: 9. The CDR3 totals 16 residues. Full variable domain (remainder filled in from reference TRBV19 and TRBJ2-6): DGGITQSPKYLFRKEGQNVTLSCEQNLNHDAMYWYRQDPGQGLRLIYYSQIVNDFQKGDIAEGYSVSREKKESFPLTVTSAQKNPTAFYLCATTKQGHSGANVLTFGAGSRLTVL.

The rearrangement links TRBV11-2 to TRBJ2-7; 11 bases align to TRBD2. The CDR3 has 16 residues. The germline V gene encodes CDR1 SGHAT and CDR2 FQNNGV. The ends lost 0 bases at V and 9 bases at J; junction bases unmatched: 10. CDR3 DNA sequence: TGTGCCAGCAGCTTAGATCGAAGGCTAGCGGGAGGAGGGCAGTACTTC. Amino acids: CASSLDRRLAGGGQYF.

This chain uses TRBV11-2 with TRBJ2-3, with 8 bases that match TRBD2. The ends lost 5 bases at V and 3 bases at J; junction bases unmatched: 7. The CDR3 has 15 residues. CDR1 is SGHAT and CDR2 is FQNNGV in the germline V gene. The CDR3 DNA reads as TGTGCCAGCAGCCAACTAGCGGTTGGGACAGATACGCAGTATTTT. Translation: CASSQLAVGTDTQYF.

This clone was seen a few times. The genes are TRBV11-2 and TRBJ1-2; D unclear. Germline CDR1 is SGHAT and CDR2 is FQNNGV. The CDR3 contains 12 residues. The V gene lost 4 bases and the J gene lost 2 bases, with 5 bases spanning the gap. CDR3 region: CASSSENYGYTF. CDR3 sequence (DNA): TGTGCCAGCAGCTCCGAGAACTATGGCTACACCTTC.

The V and J genes are TRBV11-2 and TRBJ2-1; D uncertain. The CDR3 has 15 residues. The V end lost 1 base, the J end lost 8 bases, and 15 bases lay between the germline ends. Germline CDR1 and CDR2: SGHAT and FQNNGV. CDR3 amino acids: CASSLGATESHEQFF. The CDR3 DNA reads TGTGCCAGCAGCTTAGGGGCGACTGAATCCCATGAGCAGTTCTTC.

This clone was recorded a few times. This chain connects TRBV24-1 to TRBJ1-2; 7 nucleotides align to TRBD1. The CDR3 has 13 residues. Per germline, CDR1 KGHDR and CDR2 SFDVKD. The trim removed 4 bases at V and 2 bases at J, leaving 0 bases unmatched. The DNA for the CDR3 is TGTGCCACCAGTGAGACAGGGAACTATGGCTACACCTTC. It yields the protein CATSETGNYGYTF.

This clone occurred once. The CDR3 sequence is CSVTTGDQPQHF. In DNA, the CDR3 is TGCAGCGTCACTACAGGGGATCAGCCCCAGCATTTT. The V gene is TRBV29-1, the J gene TRBJ1-5, with 7 bases that match TRBD1. Germline-derived CDR1 and CDR2 are SQVTM and ANQGSEA. The CDR3 covers 12 residues. J gave up 5 bases and V 6 bases, and 4 bases lay outside the gene matches.

The rearrangement links TRBV4-1 to TRBJ2-7, with D perhaps given as TRBD1 or TRBD2 (5 bases each). The V and J ends lost 5 bases and 2 bases respectively, with 13 bases between them. The CDR3 covers 14 residues. Germline CDR1 is MGHRA and CDR2 is YSYEKL. The DNA for the CDR3 is TGCGCCAGCAGCGTCCGGGACGGAACCTACGAGCAGTACTTC. Its protein is CASSVRDGTYEQYF.

The genes are TRBV11-1 and TRBJ2-5; unclear D gene. The V and J ends lost 5 bases and 2 bases respectively, with 12 bases between them. The CDR3 contains 14 residues. In germline, CDR1 is SGHAT, CDR2 FQDESV (reference sequence). The chain's CDR3 is CASSGKGLQETQYF. DNA of the CDR3: TGTGCCAGCAGCGGCAAGGGATTGCAAGAGACCCAGTACTTC.

This rearrangement joins TRBV7-3 to TRBJ2-2; 13 nucleotides line up with TRBD2. Trimming cost V 3 bases and J 6 bases; bases outside gene matches: 4. Looked up from germline, CDR1 is SGHTA and CDR2 is FQGTGA. The CDR3 sequence is 16 residues long. The DNA of the CDR3 is TGTGCCAGCAGCTTCACTAGCGGGAGGGACGCCGGGGAGCTGTTTTTT. Amino acid sequence: CASSFTSGRDAGELFF.

This clone appeared a single time. The chain links TRBV7-9 to TRBJ2-1; no definite D call. CDR1 SEHNR and CDR2 FQNEAQ come from the germline V gene (reference sequence). Trimming stripped 4 bases from V and 7 bases from J, with 8 bases between. The CDR3 runs to 12 residues. In nucleotides, the CDR3 is TGTGCCAGCAGCTCTTTAAGGAATGAGCAGTTCTTC. Its protein product is CASSSLRNEQFF.

The chain uses TRBV6-5 and TRBJ2-1, with D perhaps TRBD2 (5 bases). Germline assignment: CDR1 MNHEY and CDR2 SVGAGI. V was clipped by 7 bases and J by 6 bases, with 13 bases between them. CDR3 length equals 13 residues. CDR3 bases: TGTGCCAGCAATGTGAGGGAAGGCAATGAGCAGTTCTTC. Encoded protein: CASNVREGNEQFF.

J is TRBJ1-1 and V is TRBV5-5; D remains unclear. The germline V gene has CDR1 SGHKS and CDR2 YYEKEE (reference sequence). The CDR3 has 12 amino acids. Trimming cost V 0 bases and J 8 bases, with 8 bases left between them. CDR3 residues: CASSLAQLEAFF. In DNA, the CDR3 is TGTGCCAGCAGCTTGGCGCAACTAGAAGCTTTCTTT.

The chain combines TRBV20-1 with TRBJ1-2; D remains unclear. The V gene lost 3 bases and the J gene lost 5 bases, with 7 bases spanning the gap. This CDR3 has 11 amino acids. Per germline, CDR1 DFQATT and CDR2 SNEGSKA (reference sequence). CDR3: CSASIRYGYTF. The CDR3, as DNA: TGCAGTGCTAGCATACGGTATGGCTACACCTTC.

DNA of the CDR3: TGCAGCGCGCGGATCCGAAGGGACAATGAGCAGTTCTTC. It translates to CSARIRRDNEQFF. V usage is TRBV29-1 and J usage is TRBJ2-1; no definite D call. Trimming stripped 7 bases from V and 5 bases from J, with 15 bases between. The CDR3 sequence is 13 residues long. Germline V gene data show CDR1 as SQVTM and CDR2 as ANQGSEA.

This sequence joins TRBV4-3 and TRBJ1-2, with a tentative D call TRBD1 (5 bases). Germline V gene lookup returns CDR1 LGHNA and CDR2 YSLEER. Trimming removed 0 bases at V and 8 bases at J, with 19 bases between. The CDR3 loop spans 16 amino acids. CDR3 sequence: CASSQDFDGFRVGYTF. CDR3 sequence (DNA): TGCGCCAGCAGCCAAGACTTCGACGGCTTCAGGGTAGGCTACACCTTC.

The chain recombines TRBV28 with TRBJ2-1; D is unclear. Deletions cut 6 bases from V and 3 bases from J, with 12 bases between. The CDR3 totals 14 residues. Germline V gene data show CDR1 as MDHEN and CDR2 as SYDVKM. The DNA of the CDR3 is TGTGCCAGCAGATTTTTAGGGATCTACAATGAGCAGTTCTTC. Residues: CASRFLGIYNEQFF.

This clone was observed a handful of times. The CDR3 DNA follows: TGTGCCACCTCGGGGGGGGTGACTAATGAAAAACTGTTTTTT. Protein product: CATSGGVTNEKLFF. The chain joins TRBV14 to TRBJ1-4; D is perhaps TRBD1 (5 bases). Trimming shortened V by 10 bases and J by 2 bases, and 14 bases separated the two germline ends. There are 14 residues in the CDR3. The germline V gene has CDR1 SGHDN and CDR2 FVKESK.